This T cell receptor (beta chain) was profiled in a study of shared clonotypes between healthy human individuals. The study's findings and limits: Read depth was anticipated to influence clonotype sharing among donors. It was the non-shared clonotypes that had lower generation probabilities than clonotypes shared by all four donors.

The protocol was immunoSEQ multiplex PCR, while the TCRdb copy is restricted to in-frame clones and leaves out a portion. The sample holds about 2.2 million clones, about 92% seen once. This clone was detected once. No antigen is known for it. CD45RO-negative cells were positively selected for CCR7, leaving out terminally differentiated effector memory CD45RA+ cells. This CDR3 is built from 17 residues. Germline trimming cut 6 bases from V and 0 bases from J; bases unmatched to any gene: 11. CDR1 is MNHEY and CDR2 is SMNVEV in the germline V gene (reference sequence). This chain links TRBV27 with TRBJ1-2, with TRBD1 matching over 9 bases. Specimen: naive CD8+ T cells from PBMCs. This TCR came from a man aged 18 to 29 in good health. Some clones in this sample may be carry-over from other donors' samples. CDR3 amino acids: CASSPGTGIRANYGYTF. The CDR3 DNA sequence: TGTGCCAGCAGCCCAGGGACAGGGATAAGAGCTAACTATGGCTACACCTTC.